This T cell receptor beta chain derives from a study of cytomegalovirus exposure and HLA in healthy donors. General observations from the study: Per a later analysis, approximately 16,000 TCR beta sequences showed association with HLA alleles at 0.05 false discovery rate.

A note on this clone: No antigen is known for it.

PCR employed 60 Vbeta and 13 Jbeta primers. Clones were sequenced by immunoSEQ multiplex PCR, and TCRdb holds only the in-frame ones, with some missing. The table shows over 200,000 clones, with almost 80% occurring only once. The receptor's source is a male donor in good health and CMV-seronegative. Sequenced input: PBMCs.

CDR3 in amino acids: CASSLRLRTGELFF. Here the CDR3 DNA reads TGTGCCAGCAGCCTAAGACTGCGGACCGGGGAGCTGTTTTTT. The chain carries TRBV7-6 and TRBJ2-2; D gene ambiguous. V dropped 5 bases and J dropped 5 bases, with 12 bases sitting between them. The germline V gene has CDR1 SGHVS and CDR2 FNYEAQ. The CDR3 loop spans 14 amino acids.